This T cell receptor beta chain appears in the sequencing data of a study of blood T cell repertoires in COVID-19. Study-level background: The study drew acute and convalescent COVID-19 samples from the United States, Italy and Spain. The cDNA or gDNA used as material had been derived from T cells, B-cell-depleted T cells, or PBMCs.

Profiled with immunoSEQ multiplex PCR; TCRdb holds only in-frame clones, not every one. The sample gives 35,000 to 45,000 clones, more than 80% of which show up once; 0.3% to 0.4% is in the top ten. Patients at the Seattle site were enrolled during active infection and followed longitudinally. The CDR3 extends over 19 amino acids. V shed 4 bases and J 5 bases; nucleotides not matched to a gene: 22. CDR1 and CDR2 from the germline V gene are SGHVS and FQNEAQ. This TCR was recovered from a man aged 45-60 years with COVID-19, enrolled during active disease. The sequencing sample was made of peripheral blood. This sequence joins TRBV7-8 and TRBJ1-1, with TRBD1 identical over 7 bases. Written as DNA, the CDR3 is TGTGCCAGCAGCTCACTTCCACAGGGGCTTGGGCTAAGGGATACTGAAGCTTTCTTT. Protein: CASSSLPQGLGLRDTEAFF.